The 16 T cell receptor beta chains presented below share a single source sample, sequenced in a study of CXCR3-negative and CXCR3-positive naive CD8 T cells. UMI labels and 5' RACE were used to prepare the TRB cDNA libraries. After re-calling the 5' RACE reads, TCRdb lists one entry per CDR3 protein, DNA absent. The record lists about 6,900 distinct CDR3 sequences, of which the ten most abundant hold about 1.5%. Regarding the study as a whole: CXCR3-negative naive cells had less hydrophobic TRB CDR3s than did CXCR3-positive naive cells.

Antigens of these TCRs are unknown. Sequencing used naive CXCR3+ CD8+ T cells from blood. The subset was: CD45RO-CCR7+CD27+CD95- naive CD8+ T cells expressing CXCR3 (TNR3+). Source of these receptors: a human donor in good health. Some clones in this sample may be carry-over from other donors' samples.

V is TRBV28 and J is TRBJ2-3; as DNA is missing, the TRBD2 call by TCRdb cannot be tested. Germline-derived CDR1 and CDR2 are MDHEN and SYDVKM. This CDR3 has 17 residues. The CDR3: CASRSLADGRTTDTQYF.

The genes are TRBV6-5 and TRBJ2-7; lacking DNA, the TRBD2 call made by TCRdb goes unchecked. The germline V gene has CDR1 MNHEY and CDR2 SVGAGI. The CDR3 length is 16 residues. The CDR3: CASSPFTVPSPYEQYF.

The V and J genes are TRBV6-6 and TRBJ2-1; TCRdb gives TRBD1 as the D gene, but with no DNA this cannot be confirmed. Germline loops: CDR1 MNHNY, CDR2 SVGAGI (reference sequence). This CDR3 is built from 12 residues. The CDR3 here is CASSYFPPEQFF.

This rearrangement joins TRBV4-1 to TRBJ1-2; TCRdb proposes TRBD1, but this gene call is untestable without DNA. The CDR3 consists of 16 residues. Germline V gene sequence: CDR1 MGHRA, CDR2 YSYEKL. The chain's CDR3 is CASSQDGTGYAYGYTF.

The V gene is TRBV18, the J gene TRBJ1-4. CDR3 length: 12 amino acids. Germline CDR1 reads KGHSH; CDR2 reads LQKENI. CDR3 loop: CASSPPCEKLFF.

V and J are TRBV7-2 and TRBJ2-7; the TCRdb call, TRBD2, lacks DNA for checking. This CDR3 is 14 amino acids long. The germline V gene encodes CDR1 SGHTA and CDR2 FQGNSA. The CDR3 here is CASSLVGGSYEQYF. The full variable domain, completed using reference TRBV7-2 and TRBJ2-7, is GAGVSQSPSNKVTEKGKDVELRCDPISGHTALYWYRQSLGQGLEFLIYFQGNSAPDKSGLPSDRFSAERTGGSVSTLTIQRTQQEDSAVYLCASSLVGGSYEQYFGPGTRLTVT.

The V gene is TRBV28, the J gene TRBJ1-1. CDR3 size: 11 residues. Germline CDR1 is MDHEN and CDR2 is SYDVKM. CDR3: CATLRPLEAFF.

The chain employs TRBV7-6 and TRBJ1-2; absent DNA, TCRdb's TRBD1 call cannot be checked. The CDR3 has 18 residues. Germline V CDR1 and CDR2: SGHVS, FNYEAQ. The CDR3 loop reads CASSPGTDPPQGTYGYTF.

The J gene is TRBJ2-1, the V gene TRBV4-2; as DNA is missing, the TRBD2 call by TCRdb cannot be tested. Germline loops: CDR1 LGHNA, CDR2 YNFKEQ. The CDR3 extends over 18 amino acids. Here the CDR3 reads CASSQGLAGAIGSNEQFF.

This clonotype is deemed medium-sized by its frequency. This chain uses TRBV15 with TRBJ2-3. CDR3 length: 16 residues. Germline V gives CDR1 LNHNV, CDR2 YYDKDF (reference sequence). This CDR3 is CATSRERVEGTDTQYF.

The chain links TRBV19 to TRBJ2-1; TCRdb reports TRBD2, a call that lacks DNA to check it against. The V gene's germline CDR1 is LNHDA and CDR2 SQIVND (reference sequence). The CDR3 spans 15 residues. The CDR3 protein is CASSAPGLTYNEQFF.

CDR3 in amino acids: CASSYLGALQETQYF. The chain recombines TRBV6-6 with TRBJ2-5; with no DNA, the TCRdb D assignment of TRBD2 cannot be verified. Germline lookup yields CDR1 MNHNY and CDR2 SVGAGI (reference sequence). The CDR3 is 15 amino acids.

This clonotype ranks as medium-sized (0.01 to 0.1%) in terms of frequency. V and J are TRBV25-1 and TRBJ1-2. Germline values: CDR1 MGHDK, CDR2 SYGVNS. The CDR3 has 15 amino acids. CDR3 region: CASSGPVPRDYGYTF.

The chain employs TRBV6-5 and TRBJ1-1. CDR3 length: 15 residues. Germline V gene lookup returns CDR1 MNHEY and CDR2 SVGAGI. This CDR3 reads CASSYSVQADTEAFF.

Frequency places this clonotype as medium-sized. The chain recombines TRBV20-1 with TRBJ2-3; TCRdb names TRBD2, which stays unverified in the absence of DNA. CDR1 DFQATT and CDR2 SNEGSKA come from the germline V gene (reference sequence). The CDR3 runs to 15 residues. The CDR3 loop reads CSATRGAIVPDTQYF.

Measured by frequency, this clonotype is medium-sized. The CDR3 region is CASSFGRQSSYEQYF. The genes are TRBV7-9 and TRBJ2-7; TCRdb's D call, TRBD2, is unchecked because there is no DNA. Germline V CDR1 and CDR2: SEHNR, FQNEAQ (reference sequence). The CDR3 has 15 amino acids.